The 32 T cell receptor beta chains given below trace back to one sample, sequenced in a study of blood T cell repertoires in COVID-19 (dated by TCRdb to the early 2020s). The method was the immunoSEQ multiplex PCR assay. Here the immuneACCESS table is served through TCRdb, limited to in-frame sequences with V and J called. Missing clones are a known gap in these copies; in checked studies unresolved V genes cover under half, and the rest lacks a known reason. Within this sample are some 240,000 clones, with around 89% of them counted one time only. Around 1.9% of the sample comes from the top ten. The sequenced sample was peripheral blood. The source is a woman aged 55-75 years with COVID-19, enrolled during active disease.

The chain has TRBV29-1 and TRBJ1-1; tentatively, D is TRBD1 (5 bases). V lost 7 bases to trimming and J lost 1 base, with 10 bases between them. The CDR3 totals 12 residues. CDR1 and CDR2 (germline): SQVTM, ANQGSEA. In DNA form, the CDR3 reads TGCAGCGGGAGGGACGGGAACACTGAAGCTTTCTTT. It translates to CSGRDGNTEAFF.

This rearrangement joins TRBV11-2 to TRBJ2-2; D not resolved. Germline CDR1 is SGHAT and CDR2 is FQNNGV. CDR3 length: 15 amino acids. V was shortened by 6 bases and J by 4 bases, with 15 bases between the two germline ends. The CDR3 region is CASRHFLSSTGELFF. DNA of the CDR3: TGTGCCAGCAGGCATTTTCTTAGTAGCACCGGGGAGCTGTTTTTT.

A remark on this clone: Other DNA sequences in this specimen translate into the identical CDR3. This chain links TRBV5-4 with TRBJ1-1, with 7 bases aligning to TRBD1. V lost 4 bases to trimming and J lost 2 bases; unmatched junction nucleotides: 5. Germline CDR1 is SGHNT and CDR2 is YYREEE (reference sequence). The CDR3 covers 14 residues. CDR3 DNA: TGTGCCAGCAGCCTGGGACAGTCTAACACTGAAGCTTTCTTT. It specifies CASSLGQSNTEAFF.

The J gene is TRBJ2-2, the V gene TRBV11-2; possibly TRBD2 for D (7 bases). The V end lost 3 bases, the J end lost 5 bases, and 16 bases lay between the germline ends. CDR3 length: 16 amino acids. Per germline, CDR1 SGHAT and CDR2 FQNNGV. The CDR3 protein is CASSFRGGAGTGELFF. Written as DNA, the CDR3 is TGTGCCAGCAGCTTCCGTGGGGGGGCCGGGACCGGGGAGCTGTTTTTT. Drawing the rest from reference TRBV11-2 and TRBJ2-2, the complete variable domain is EAGVAQSPRYKIIEKRQSVAFWCNPISGHATLYWYQQILGQGPKLLIQFQNNGVVDDSQLPKDRFSAERLKGVDSTLKIQPAKLEDSAVYLCASSFRGGAGTGELFFGEGSRLTVL.

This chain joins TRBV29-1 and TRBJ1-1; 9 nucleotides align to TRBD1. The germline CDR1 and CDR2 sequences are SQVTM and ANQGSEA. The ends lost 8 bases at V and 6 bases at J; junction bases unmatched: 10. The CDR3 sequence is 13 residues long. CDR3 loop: CSSRTGAFAEAFF. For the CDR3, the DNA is TGCAGCTCTAGGACAGGGGCTTTCGCTGAAGCTTTCTTT.

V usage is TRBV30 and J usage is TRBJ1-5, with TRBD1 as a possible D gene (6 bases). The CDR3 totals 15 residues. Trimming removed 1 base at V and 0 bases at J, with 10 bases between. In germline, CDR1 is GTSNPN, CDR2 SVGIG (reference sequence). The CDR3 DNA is TGTGCCTGGAGTGAAGGACAGTATAGCAATCAGCCCCAGCATTTT. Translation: CAWSEGQYSNQPQHF.

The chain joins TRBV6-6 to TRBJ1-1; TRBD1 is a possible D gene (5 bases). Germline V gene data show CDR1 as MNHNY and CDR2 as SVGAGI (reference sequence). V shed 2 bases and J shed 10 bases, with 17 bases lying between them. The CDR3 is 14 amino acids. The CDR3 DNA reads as TGTGCCAGCAGTTACGCAGGTCCCACAAGGGGAGCTTTCTTT. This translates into CASSYAGPTRGAFF.

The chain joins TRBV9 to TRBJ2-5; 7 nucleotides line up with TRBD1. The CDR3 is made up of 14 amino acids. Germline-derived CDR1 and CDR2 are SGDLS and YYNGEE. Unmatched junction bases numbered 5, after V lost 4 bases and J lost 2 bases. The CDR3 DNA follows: TGTGCCAGCAGCCCAGGACAGGAGCAAGAGACCCAGTACTTC. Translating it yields CASSPGQEQETQYF. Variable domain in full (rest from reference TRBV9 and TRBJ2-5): DSGVTQTPKHLITATGQRVTLRCSPRSGDLSVYWYQQSLDQGLQFLIQYYNGEERAKGNILERFSAQQFPDLHSELNLSSLELGDSALYFCASSPGQEQETQYFGPGTRLLVL.

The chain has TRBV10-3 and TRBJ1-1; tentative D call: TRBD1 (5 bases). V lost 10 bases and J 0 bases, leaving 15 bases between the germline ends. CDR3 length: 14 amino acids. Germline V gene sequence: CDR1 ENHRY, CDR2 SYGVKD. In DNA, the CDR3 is TGTGCCACGTCCCGGGACTCAATGAACACTGAAGCTTTCTTT. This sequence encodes CATSRDSMNTEAFF.

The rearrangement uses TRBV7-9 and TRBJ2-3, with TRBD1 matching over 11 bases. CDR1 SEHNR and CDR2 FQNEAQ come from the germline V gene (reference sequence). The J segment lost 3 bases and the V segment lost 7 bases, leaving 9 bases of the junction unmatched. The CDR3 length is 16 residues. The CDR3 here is CASTLGTGGSTDTQYF. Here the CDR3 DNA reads TGTGCCAGCACCCTAGGGACAGGGGGTTCGACAGATACGCAGTATTTT.

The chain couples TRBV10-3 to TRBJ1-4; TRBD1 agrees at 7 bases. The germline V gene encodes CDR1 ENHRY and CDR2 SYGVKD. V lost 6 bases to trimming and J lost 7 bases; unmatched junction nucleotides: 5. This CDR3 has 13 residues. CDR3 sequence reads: CAIRGGDSEKLFF. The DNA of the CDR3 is TGTGCCATCAGAGGGGGCGATAGTGAAAAACTGTTTTTT.

CDR3 residues: CASSLSLTGYNEQFF. The CDR3 DNA follows: TGTGCCAGCAGCCTCAGCCTAACAGGGTACAATGAGCAGTTCTTC. The V gene is TRBV7-3, the J gene TRBJ2-1; possible D gene TRBD1, 6 bases. Germline V gives CDR1 SGHTA, CDR2 FQGTGA. The V end was cut by 5 bases, the J end by 4 bases, with 15 bases between. This CDR3 has 15 amino acids.

The CDR3 coding sequence is TGTGCCACCAGTGCTGGGAGGACGAACACCGGGGAGCTGTTTTTT. This sequence encodes CATSAGRTNTGELFF. The genes are TRBV24-1 and TRBJ2-2; D is perhaps TRBD2 (6 bases). The length of the CDR3 is 15 residues. The germline CDR1 and CDR2 sequences are KGHDR and SFDVKD. V gave up 5 bases and J gave up 0 bases, with 9 bases separating them.

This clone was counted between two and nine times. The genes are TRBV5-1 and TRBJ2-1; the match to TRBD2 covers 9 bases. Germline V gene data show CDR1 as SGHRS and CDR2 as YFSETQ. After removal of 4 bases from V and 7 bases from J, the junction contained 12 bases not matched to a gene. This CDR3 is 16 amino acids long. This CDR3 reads CASSPGGGGGSNEQFF. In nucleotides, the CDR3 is TGCGCCAGCAGCCCTGGTGGCGGGGGGGGATCGAATGAGCAGTTCTTC.

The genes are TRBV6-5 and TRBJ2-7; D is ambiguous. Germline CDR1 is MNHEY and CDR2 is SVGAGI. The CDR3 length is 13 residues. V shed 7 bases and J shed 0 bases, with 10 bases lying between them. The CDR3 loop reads CASTLSGSYEQYF. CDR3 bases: TGTGCCAGCACCCTCTCGGGCTCCTACGAGCAGTACTTC.

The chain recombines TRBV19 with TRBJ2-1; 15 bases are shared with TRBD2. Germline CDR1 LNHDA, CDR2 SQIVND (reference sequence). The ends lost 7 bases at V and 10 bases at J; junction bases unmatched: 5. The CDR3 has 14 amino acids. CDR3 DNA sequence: TGTGCCAGTAAAGGACTAGCGGGGGGGCACGAGCAGTTCTTC. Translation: CASKGLAGGHEQFF.

The CDR3 coding sequence is TGTGCCATCAGAACAGACCCCGGGGATGAAAAACTGTTTTTT. Translation gives CAIRTDPGDEKLFF. The chain combines TRBV10-3 with TRBJ1-4; the D is unclear. Trimming took 6 bases from V and 6 from J, leaving 14 bases between them. The germline V gene encodes CDR1 ENHRY and CDR2 SYGVKD. This CDR3 contains 14 residues.

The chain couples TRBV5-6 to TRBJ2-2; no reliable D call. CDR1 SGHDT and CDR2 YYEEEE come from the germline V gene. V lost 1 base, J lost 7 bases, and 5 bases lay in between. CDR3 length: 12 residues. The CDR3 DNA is TGTGCCAGCAGCTTGTCAATCGGGGAGCTGTTTTTT. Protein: CASSLSIGELFF.

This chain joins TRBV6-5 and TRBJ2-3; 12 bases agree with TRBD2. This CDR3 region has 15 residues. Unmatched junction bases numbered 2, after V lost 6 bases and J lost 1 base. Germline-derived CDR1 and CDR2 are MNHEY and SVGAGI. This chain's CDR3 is CASSLAGGGTDTQYF. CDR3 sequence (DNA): TGTGCCAGCAGCCTAGCGGGGGGGGGCACAGATACGCAGTATTTT.

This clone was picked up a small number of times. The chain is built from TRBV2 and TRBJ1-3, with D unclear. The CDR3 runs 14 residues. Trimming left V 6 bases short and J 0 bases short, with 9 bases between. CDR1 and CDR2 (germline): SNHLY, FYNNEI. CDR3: CASRAGSSGNTIYF. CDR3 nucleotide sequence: TGTGCCAGCAGAGCCGGGTCCTCTGGAAACACCATATATTTT.

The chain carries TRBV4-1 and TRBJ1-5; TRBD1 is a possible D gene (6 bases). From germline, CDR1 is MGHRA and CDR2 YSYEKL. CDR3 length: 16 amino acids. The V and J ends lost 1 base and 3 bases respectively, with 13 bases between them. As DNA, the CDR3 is TGCGCCAGCAGCCAAGGGGGGACAAGTTTCAATCAGCCCCAGCATTTT. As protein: CASSQGGTSFNQPQHF.

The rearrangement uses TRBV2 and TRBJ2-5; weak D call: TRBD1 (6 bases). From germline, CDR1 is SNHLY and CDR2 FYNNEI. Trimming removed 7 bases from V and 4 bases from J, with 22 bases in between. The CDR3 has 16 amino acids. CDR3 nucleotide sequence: TGTGCCAGCACACCACAGGGATGGGGCTCGGGAGAGACCCAGTACTTC. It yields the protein CASTPQGWGSGETQYF. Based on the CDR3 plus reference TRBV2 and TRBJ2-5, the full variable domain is EPEVTQTPSHQVTQMGQEVILRCVPISNHLYFYWYRQILGQKVEFLVSFYNNEISEKSEIFDDQFSVERPDGSNFTLKIRSTKLEDSAMYFCASTPQGWGSGETQYFGPGTRLLVL.

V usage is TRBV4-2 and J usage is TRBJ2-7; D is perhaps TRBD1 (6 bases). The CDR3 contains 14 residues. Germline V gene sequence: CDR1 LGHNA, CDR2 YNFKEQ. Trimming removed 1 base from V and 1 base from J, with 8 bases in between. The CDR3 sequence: CASSQAGQSYEQYF. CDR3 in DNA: TGTGCCAGCAGCCAAGCGGGACAATCCTACGAGCAGTACTTC.

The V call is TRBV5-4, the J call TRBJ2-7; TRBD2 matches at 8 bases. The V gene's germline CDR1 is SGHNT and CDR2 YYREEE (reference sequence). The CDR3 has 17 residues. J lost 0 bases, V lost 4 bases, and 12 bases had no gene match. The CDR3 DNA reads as TGTGCCAGCAGCGCGGGAGGTGGTCAGGGAGGCTCCTACGAGCAGTACTTC. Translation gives CASSAGGGQGGSYEQYF.

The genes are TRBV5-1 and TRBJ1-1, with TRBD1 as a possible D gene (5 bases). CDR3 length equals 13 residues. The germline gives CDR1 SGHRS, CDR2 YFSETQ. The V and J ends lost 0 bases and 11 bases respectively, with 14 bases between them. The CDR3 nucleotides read TGCGCCAGCAGCTTGGAGACCGGGGGTAAGGCTTTCTTT. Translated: CASSLETGGKAFF.

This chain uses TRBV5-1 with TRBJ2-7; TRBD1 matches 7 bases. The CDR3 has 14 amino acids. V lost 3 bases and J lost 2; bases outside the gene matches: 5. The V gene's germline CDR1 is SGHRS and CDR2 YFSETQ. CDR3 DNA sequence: TGCGCCAGCAGCTCCAACAGGGGAACCTACGAGCAGTACTTC. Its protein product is CASSSNRGTYEQYF.

The CDR3 nucleotides read TGTGCCAGCCGAGAAACTTACGAGCAGTACTTC. Residues: CASRETYEQYF. V usage is TRBV25-1 and J usage is TRBJ2-7; D ambiguous. CDR3 length equals 11 residues. The V end lost 8 bases, the J end lost 4 bases, and 9 bases lay between the germline ends. Germline CDR1 MGHDK, CDR2 SYGVNS.

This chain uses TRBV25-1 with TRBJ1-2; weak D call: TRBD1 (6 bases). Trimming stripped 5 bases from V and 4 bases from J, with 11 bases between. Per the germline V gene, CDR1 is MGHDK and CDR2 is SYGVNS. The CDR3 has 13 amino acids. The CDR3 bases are TGTGCCAGCAGTTTGGGGGCCGGCTATGGCTACACCTTC. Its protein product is CASSLGAGYGYTF.

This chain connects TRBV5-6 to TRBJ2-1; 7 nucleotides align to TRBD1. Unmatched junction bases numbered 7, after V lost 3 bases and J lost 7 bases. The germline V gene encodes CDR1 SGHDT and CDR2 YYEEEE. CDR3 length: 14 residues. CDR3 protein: CASSSRQGWNEQFF. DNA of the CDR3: TGTGCCAGCAGCTCGAGACAGGGATGGAATGAGCAGTTCTTC.

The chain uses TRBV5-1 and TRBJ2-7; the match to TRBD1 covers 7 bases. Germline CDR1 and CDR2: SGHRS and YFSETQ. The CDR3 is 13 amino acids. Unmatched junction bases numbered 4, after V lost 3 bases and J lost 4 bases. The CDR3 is CASSSQQGYEQYF. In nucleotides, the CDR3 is TGCGCCAGCAGCTCGCAACAGGGGTACGAGCAGTACTTC.

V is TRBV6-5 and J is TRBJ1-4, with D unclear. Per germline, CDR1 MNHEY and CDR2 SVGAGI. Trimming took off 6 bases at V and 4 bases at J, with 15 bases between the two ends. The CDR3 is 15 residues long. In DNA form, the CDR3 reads TGTGCCAGCAGCACGTCAAGACGGGATAATGAAAAACTGTTTTTT. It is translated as CASSTSRRDNEKLFF.

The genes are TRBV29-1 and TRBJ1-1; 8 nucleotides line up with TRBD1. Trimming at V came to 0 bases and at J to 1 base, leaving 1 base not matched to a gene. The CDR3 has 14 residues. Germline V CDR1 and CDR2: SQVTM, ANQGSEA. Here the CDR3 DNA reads TGCAGCGTTGAAGAGGACAGGGAGAACACTGAAGCTTTCTTT. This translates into CSVEEDRENTEAFF. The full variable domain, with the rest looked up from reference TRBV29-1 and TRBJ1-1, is SAVISQKPSRDICQRGTSLTIQCQVDSQVTMMFWYRQQPGQSLTLIATANQGSEATYESGFVIDKFPISRPNLTFSTLTVSNMSPEDSSIYLCSVEEDRENTEAFFGQGTRLTVV.